The T cell receptor beta chain under discussion was sequenced for a study of technical replicates of blood from several donors. V was clipped by 4 bases and J by 3 bases, with 11 bases between them. This CDR3 is built from 13 residues. Germline assignment: CDR1 SGHDT and CDR2 YYEEEE. Data came from immunoSEQ multiplex PCR; TCRdb stores just in-frame clones and leaves some out. The table includes about 73,000 clones, approximately 93% detected once. This receptor was obtained from a human donor in good health. The rearrangement links TRBV5-6 to TRBJ2-7; D uncertain. Sequencing was performed on T cells isolated from PBMCs. CDR3 region: CASSVTNIYEQYF. CDR3 nucleotides: TGTGCCAGCAGCGTTACAAATATCTACGAGCAGTACTTC.